Below are 32 T cell receptor beta chains sequenced from a single sample in a study of T cell responses to AZD1222 COVID-19 vaccine. Clones were read by immunoSEQ multiplex PCR, and TCRdb kept only the in-frame ones, dropping some. The table includes around 150,000 clones, more than 80% detected once. Source: peripheral blood, taken on day 0 of AZD1222 vaccination. Source of these receptors: an adult in good health.

The CDR3 sequence is CSSGTGGTAFF. CDR3 sequence (DNA): TGCAGCTCTGGGACAGGGGGGACGGCTTTCTTT. The V call is TRBV29-1, the J call TRBJ1-1; 11 positions match TRBD1. The junction had 7 bases not matched to a gene; V was cut back by 8 bases and J by 11 bases. Per the germline V gene, CDR1 is SQVTM and CDR2 is ANQGSEA. The CDR3 contains 11 residues. The variable domain in full, with the rest retrieved from reference TRBV29-1 and TRBJ1-1, is SAVISQKPSRDICQRGTSLTIQCQVDSQVTMMFWYRQQPGQSLTLIATANQGSEATYESGFVIDKFPISRPNLTFSTLTVSNMSPEDSSIYLCSSGTGGTAFFGQGTRLTVV.

This sequence joins TRBV2 and TRBJ1-1, with D hard to call. Germline CDR1 SNHLY, CDR2 FYNNEI. V lost 2 bases, J lost 4 bases, and 8 bases lay in between. This CDR3 has 13 residues. The DNA of the CDR3 is TGTGCCAGCAGTGAAACCTGGGGCACTGAAGCTTTCTTT. Its protein is CASSETWGTEAFF.

V gene TRBV28 combines with J gene TRBJ1-6; tentatively, D is TRBD1 (5 bases). The ends were cut back, 2 bases at V and 9 bases at J, with 17 bases in the middle. From germline, CDR1 is MDHEN and CDR2 SYDVKM. The CDR3 sequence is 16 residues long. The chain's CDR3 is CASSLGGPTQTSPLHF. The CDR3 DNA is TGTGCCAGCAGTTTAGGGGGTCCGACGCAGACTTCACCCCTCCACTTT.

This clone has only one observation. The gene calls are TRBV4-1 and TRBJ2-1, with D hard to call. The CDR3 is 17 amino acids. The germline CDR1 and CDR2 sequences are MGHRA and YSYEKL. V lost 0 bases and J 6 bases, leaving 18 bases between the germline ends. In DNA, the CDR3 is TGCGCCAGCAGCCAAGATCAATCTCCCCCCTCCCCCAATGAGCAGTTCTTC. Translation: CASSQDQSPPSPNEQFF.

The rearrangement uses TRBV29-1 and TRBJ2-2, with 9 positions matching TRBD1. The length of the CDR3 is 14 residues. The V gene end was trimmed by 7 bases and the J gene end by 6 bases; junction bases not matched to a gene: 9. Germline CDR1 is SQVTM and CDR2 is ANQGSEA. The CDR3 loop reads CSATRQGGSGELFF. CDR3 coding DNA: TGCAGCGCAACGAGACAGGGGGGATCCGGGGAGCTGTTTTTT.

About this clone itself: This CDR3 is also generated by other DNA sequences in the sample. The J gene is TRBJ2-3, the V gene TRBV5-1, with D perhaps assigned TRBD1 or TRBD2 (5 bases each). Germline loops: CDR1 SGHRS, CDR2 YFSETQ. The CDR3 runs to 15 residues. V was trimmed by 7 bases and J by 2 bases, leaving 17 bases between them. The CDR3 sequence is CASSLRGLATDTQYF. In DNA form, the CDR3 reads TGCGCCAGCTCCCTGAGGGGTTTAGCCACAGATACGCAGTATTTT.

The chain couples TRBV6-5 to TRBJ2-2; TRBD2 matches 9 bases. This CDR3 region has 14 residues. V trimming: 5 bases; J trimming: 6 bases; junction bases outside the gene matches: 4. The V gene's germline CDR1 is MNHEY and CDR2 SVGAGI. This chain's CDR3 is CASSRGGAAGELFF. CDR3 DNA: TGTGCCAGCAGTCGCGGGGGGGCGGCCGGGGAGCTGTTTTTT.

The V and J genes are TRBV2 and TRBJ2-2; TRBD1 matches at 9 bases. Losses at the gene ends were 3 bases for V and 6 bases for J; bases not matched to a gene: 11. Germline values: CDR1 SNHLY, CDR2 FYNNEI. The CDR3 sequence is 17 residues long. The CDR3 bases are TGTGCCAGCAGTGAGTCCTCGGGACAGGGTTTCCCCGGGGAGCTGTTTTTT. This translates into CASSESSGQGFPGELFF.

V gene TRBV24-1 combines with J gene TRBJ2-5, with 11 bases identical to TRBD2. Trimming took 4 bases from V and 5 from J; bases not matched to a gene: 2. This CDR3 has 14 amino acids. Germline lookup yields CDR1 KGHDR and CDR2 SFDVKD. The CDR3 DNA sequence: TGTGCCACCAGTGACCGACTAGCGGGGGAGACCCAGTACTTC. Its translation: CATSDRLAGETQYF.

CDR3 amino acids: CASSPLSLSVNTEAFF. The CDR3 bases are TGTGCCAGCAGCCCCTTATCCTTAAGCGTGAACACTGAAGCTTTCTTT. This chain connects TRBV28 to TRBJ1-1; D unresolved. With 6 bases removed from V and 0 bases from J, the gap between germline ends came to 17 bases. CDR3 length: 16 amino acids. CDR1 is MDHEN, CDR2 SYDVKM, per germline.

The J gene is TRBJ1-1, the V gene TRBV2; D unresolved. CDR1 SNHLY and CDR2 FYNNEI come from the germline V gene. Trimming removed 2 bases from V and 7 bases from J, with 14 bases in between. This CDR3 has 14 residues. In DNA, the CDR3 is TGTGCCAGCAGTGAAAGGGAGAGTTGGGGTGAAGCTTTCTTT. As protein: CASSERESWGEAFF.

The rearrangement links TRBV3-1 (or the pseudogene TRBV3-2) to TRBJ1-2, with D maybe TRBD1 (5 bases). Trimming stripped 3 bases from V and 4 bases from J, with 15 bases between. The length of the CDR3 is 15 residues. Germline V gene data show CDR1 as LGHDT and CDR2 as YNNKEL (reference sequence). CDR3 loop: CASSHDIAGAYGYTF. As DNA, the CDR3 is TGTGCCAGCAGCCATGATATCGCCGGGGCCTATGGCTACACCTTC.

This rearrangement joins TRBV5-6 to TRBJ1-6; perhaps TRBD1 as D (5 bases). Trimming pared 6 bases from V and 5 bases from J, leaving 15 bases between. CDR3 length: 15 residues. Germline loops: CDR1 SGHDT, CDR2 YYEEEE. The CDR3 nucleotides read TGTGCCAGCACCCTTGGGGGAATCGATAATTCACCCCTCCACTTT. This gives the protein CASTLGGIDNSPLHF.

This clone showed up just once. J is TRBJ2-7 and V is TRBV14; 9 positions match TRBD2. After removal of 4 bases from V and 2 bases from J, the junction contained 9 bases not matched to a gene. Germline V gene sequence: CDR1 SGHDN, CDR2 FVKESK. The CDR3 extends over 16 amino acids. The CDR3 sequence: CASSRQGSGGTYEQYF. CDR3 coding DNA: TGTGCCAGCAGCCGGCAGGGTAGCGGGGGTACCTACGAGCAGTACTTC.

V gene TRBV27 combines with J gene TRBJ2-7, with D unclear. The CDR3 extends over 12 amino acids. Trimming removed 2 bases from V and 4 bases from J, with 6 bases in between. The V gene's germline CDR1 is MNHEY and CDR2 SMNVEV (reference sequence). DNA for the CDR3: TGTGCCAGCAGTTTAGTTGGATACGAGCAGTACTTC. It translates to CASSLVGYEQYF.

Here the CDR3 DNA reads TGCAGCGTTTCCCAGGGCAGTAGCTCCTACGAGCAGTACTTC. Translation: CSVSQGSSSYEQYF. The V and J genes are TRBV29-1 and TRBJ2-7, with a possible D match to TRBD1 (5 bases). Deletions cut 5 bases from V and 0 bases from J, with 14 bases between. Germline assignment: CDR1 SQVTM and CDR2 ANQGSEA. The CDR3 runs to 14 residues.

The chain joins TRBV5-1 to TRBJ2-3; 8 nucleotides align to TRBD2. The germline V gene has CDR1 SGHRS and CDR2 YFSETQ. This CDR3 region has 15 residues. Germline trimming cut 7 bases from V and 0 bases from J; bases unmatched to any gene: 7. As DNA, the CDR3 is TGCGCCAGCGGACTAGCCCCAATCAGCACAGATACGCAGTATTTT. As protein: CASGLAPISTDTQYF. Combining the CDR3 with reference TRBV5-1 and TRBJ2-3 gives the whole variable domain KAGVTQTPRYLIKTRGQQVTLSCSPISGHRSVSWYQQTPGQGLQFLFEYFSETQRNKGNFPGRFSGRQFSNSRSEMNVSTLELGDSALYLCASGLAPISTDTQYFGPGTRLTVL.

This rearrangement joins TRBV5-8 to TRBJ1-4; D is possibly TRBD1 (6 bases). V was clipped by 5 bases and J by 5 bases, with 19 bases between them. CDR1 is SGHTS, CDR2 YDEGEE, per germline. CDR3 length equals 16 residues. CDR3 sequence: CASREWGGTRNEKLFF. CDR3 DNA: TGTGCCAGCAGGGAATGGGGCGGGACAAGGAATGAAAAACTGTTTTTT.

This chain connects TRBV10-3 to TRBJ2-1; TRBD1 agrees at 11 bases. This CDR3 is built from 18 residues. The germline gives CDR1 ENHRY, CDR2 SYGVKD. The CDR3 reads CVTSAGTGGRITYNEQFF. Here the CDR3 DNA reads TGTGTCACCAGCGCGGGGACAGGGGGTAGGATAACGTACAATGAGCAGTTCTTC.

The chain recombines TRBV7-9 with TRBJ2-7; 10 nucleotides match TRBD1. Germline CDR1 is SEHNR and CDR2 is FQNEAQ (reference sequence). The CDR3 is 14 residues long. Unmatched junction bases numbered 1, after V lost 3 bases and J lost 2 bases. The CDR3 region has the DNA TGTGCCAGCAGCTTGGACAGGGGGACCTACGAGCAGTACTTC. This codes for CASSLDRGTYEQYF. The full variable domain, its missing parts supplied by reference TRBV7-9 and TRBJ2-7, is DTGVSQNPRHKITKRGQNVTFRCDPISEHNRLYWYRQTLGQGPEFLTYFQNEAQLEKSRLLSDRFSAERPKGSFSTLEIQRTEQGDSAMYLCASSLDRGTYEQYFGPGTRLTVT.

The chain joins TRBV27 to TRBJ2-3; D may be TRBD1 (6 bases). Germline values: CDR1 MNHEY, CDR2 SMNVEV (reference sequence). V lost 4 bases and J lost 3, with 14 bases in between. The CDR3 runs 15 residues. The CDR3 DNA is TGTGCCAGCAGTTCGGGACACAGCCGGACAGATACGCAGTATTTT. It translates to CASSSGHSRTDTQYF.

The chain is built from TRBV3-1 (or the pseudogene TRBV3-2) and TRBJ2-3; 7 bases are a match to TRBD1. The CDR3 consists of 15 residues. The V and J ends lost 4 bases and 2 bases, in that order; junction bases with no gene match: 6. The germline V gene encodes CDR1 LGHDT and CDR2 YNNKEL (reference sequence). This CDR3 is CASSPTGTNTDTQYF. The CDR3 coding sequence is TGTGCCAGCAGCCCGACAGGGACCAACACAGATACGCAGTATTTT.

This clone was recorded a few times. The J gene is TRBJ1-3, the V gene TRBV28; 7 bases match TRBD1. Germline CDR1 is MDHEN and CDR2 is SYDVKM. The V segment lost 6 bases and the J segment 4 bases; nucleotides outside the gene matches: 15. This CDR3 region has 17 residues. The CDR3 nucleotides read TGTGCCAGCAGAGTGGTGACAGGGCCTAAAGAGGGAAACACCATATATTTT. This sequence encodes CASRVVTGPKEGNTIYF.

The V and J genes are TRBV7-9 and TRBJ1-2; no reliable D call. From germline, CDR1 is SEHNR and CDR2 FQNEAQ (reference sequence). V lost 0 bases and J lost 7, with 9 bases in between. The CDR3 is made up of 13 amino acids. The CDR3 bases are TGTGCCAGCAGCTTAGCGCAAGGCTTTGGCTACACCTTC. Amino acid sequence: CASSLAQGFGYTF.

This rearrangement joins TRBV27 to TRBJ1-6; D is ambiguous. The CDR3 contains 17 residues. V was shortened by 4 bases and J by 0 bases, with 13 bases between the two germline ends. CDR1 and CDR2 from the germline V gene are MNHEY and SMNVEV (reference sequence). DNA of the CDR3: TGTGCCAGCAGTTCCCTAGGTAGTGGCTCCTATAATTCACCCCTCCACTTT. This encodes CASSSLGSGSYNSPLHF.

The chain carries TRBV6-6 and TRBJ2-5; 13 bases align to TRBD2. The germline CDR1 and CDR2 sequences are MNHNY and SVGAGI (reference sequence). V was pared by 6 bases and J by 4 bases, with 8 bases of the junction left unmatched. This CDR3 region has 16 residues. The DNA of the CDR3 is TGTGCCAGCAGGGAAACTAGCGGGGGGGCCCGAGAGACCCAGTACTTC. Translated, it gives CASRETSGGARETQYF.

The rearrangement links TRBV6-6 to TRBJ1-1; D gene ambiguous. The length of the CDR3 is 13 residues. Deletions cut 2 bases from V and 1 base from J, with 5 bases between. Germline lookup yields CDR1 MNHNY and CDR2 SVGAGI (reference sequence). CDR3 sequence (DNA): TGTGCCAGCAGTTACGAGGGGAACACTGAAGCTTTCTTT. Translating gives CASSYEGNTEAFF.

The chain links TRBV2 to TRBJ1-2; D remains ambiguous. The CDR3 consists of 12 residues. In germline, CDR1 is SNHLY, CDR2 FYNNEI. The V end lost 11 bases, the J end lost 3 bases, and 13 bases lay between the germline ends. The CDR3 loop is CASRRGHYGYTF. The DNA of the CDR3 is TGTGCCTCCAGGCGGGGTCACTATGGCTACACCTTC.

V and J are TRBV29-1 and TRBJ2-2; 9 bases align to TRBD1. The CDR3 runs to 16 residues. V shed 6 bases and J 1 base; nucleotides not matched to a gene: 9. Looked up from germline, CDR1 is SQVTM and CDR2 is ANQGSEA. The CDR3 DNA sequence: TGCAGCGTAGCGGGACAGGGAAGGCGGAACACCGGGGAGCTGTTTTTT. Its protein product is CSVAGQGRRNTGELFF.

The chain is built from TRBV27 and TRBJ1-5; 9 bases fit TRBD1. Germline CDR1 is MNHEY and CDR2 is SMNVEV (reference sequence). The CDR3 extends over 16 amino acids. J lost 2 bases, V lost 6 bases, and 8 bases had no gene match. For the CDR3, the DNA is TGTGCCAGCAGGGGCACAGGGGGCGTAGGCAATCAGCCCCAGCATTTT. Its protein is CASRGTGGVGNQPQHF.

The chain combines TRBV5-1 with TRBJ1-1, with TRBD1 identical over 12 bases. Germline trimming cut 4 bases from V and 5 bases from J; bases unmatched to any gene: 3. This CDR3 contains 14 residues. Germline V gives CDR1 SGHRS, CDR2 YFSETQ. This chain's CDR3 is CASSGTGGQTEAFF. The CDR3 DNA reads as TGCGCCAGCAGCGGGACAGGGGGCCAAACTGAAGCTTTCTTT.

This rearrangement joins TRBV15 to TRBJ2-2; D possibly corresponds to TRBD1 (5 bases). Deletions cut 2 bases from V and 5 bases from J, with 12 bases between. The CDR3 spans 15 residues. From germline, CDR1 is LNHNV and CDR2 YYDKDF (reference sequence). The chain's CDR3 is CATSRRGIQTGELFF. CDR3 nucleotides: TGTGCCACCAGCAGAAGGGGTATTCAAACCGGGGAGCTGTTTTTT.